The 31 T cell receptor beta chains listed next were all sequenced from one sample in a study of identical twins. TCRdb re-analysed the 5' RACE reads in MiXCR, keeping a single row per CDR3 protein. The profile shows roughly 690,000 distinct CDR3 sequences, about 20% of them singletons. This sample also belongs to another study, concerning T cells expressing NK-cell markers.

Sequences were obtained from PBMCs. The receptors here all came from a woman between 18 and 30 years old in good health.

The rearrangement links TRBV20-1 to TRBJ2-3, with D hard to call. Trimming removed 4 bases from V and 1 base from J, with 12 bases in between. The CDR3 spans 14 residues. CDR1 and CDR2 from the germline V gene are DFQATT and SNEGSKA (reference sequence). CDR3 DNA: TGCAGTGCTAATCCCCGGACCGGCACAGATACGCAGTATTTT. Amino acids: CSANPRTGTDTQYF.

This clonotype was found once. V is TRBV14 and J is TRBJ2-1, with 8 bases fitting TRBD2. The CDR3 consists of 12 residues. The V gene's germline CDR1 is SGHDN and CDR2 FVKESK. V was pared by 4 bases and J by 11 bases, with 4 bases of the junction left unmatched. This chain's CDR3 is CASSPGGRQQFF. CDR3 DNA: TGTGCCAGCAGCCCGGGAGGGCGTCAGCAGTTCTTC.

The V gene is TRBV5-6, the J gene TRBJ2-7, with D perhaps assigned TRBD1 or TRBD2 (5 bases each). The germline V gene has CDR1 SGHDT and CDR2 YYEEEE. Trimming cost V 0 bases and J 5 bases, with 15 bases left between them. CDR3 size: 15 residues. The CDR3 protein is CASSLARGTLDEQYF. CDR3 coding DNA: TGTGCCAGCAGCTTGGCGAGGGGCACATTAGACGAGCAGTACTTC.

The chain is built from TRBV7-9 and TRBJ2-1, with TRBD2 matching over 12 bases. CDR3 length: 16 residues. Trimming cost V 5 bases and J 3 bases; bases outside gene matches: 5. Germline V gives CDR1 SEHNR, CDR2 FQNEAQ (reference sequence). The CDR3 protein is CASSAPLAGGYNEQFF. CDR3 bases: TGTGCCAGCAGCGCCCCACTAGCGGGAGGCTACAATGAGCAGTTCTTC.

This clonotype was seen at least ten times. The chain uses TRBV5-1 and TRBJ1-6; D gene uncertain. Germline CDR1 reads SGHRS; CDR2 reads YFSETQ. Deletions cut 0 bases from V and 7 bases from J, with 11 bases between. The CDR3 consists of 15 residues. The DNA for the CDR3 is TGCGCCAGCAGCTTGGATGTGGTTGAGAATTCACCCCTCCACTTT. Translation gives CASSLDVVENSPLHF.

This clonotype appeared a few times. This rearrangement joins TRBV20-1 to TRBJ2-4; D gene unclear. The germline V and J ends were trimmed by 4 bases and 0 bases, with 10 bases remaining between them. CDR3 length: 14 residues. CDR1 and CDR2 from the germline V gene are DFQATT and SNEGSKA (reference sequence). The chain's CDR3 is CSATPFLAKNIQYF. The CDR3 region has the DNA TGCAGTGCTACCCCGTTCCTAGCCAAAAACATTCAGTACTTC.

This clonotype was detected a few times. The V call is TRBV25-1, the J call TRBJ2-7; the D gene is possibly TRBD2 (5 bases). Trimming stripped 0 bases from V and 0 bases from J, with 9 bases between. The CDR3 is 15 amino acids. Germline V gene lookup returns CDR1 MGHDK and CDR2 SYGVNS. In DNA, the CDR3 is TGTGCCAGCAGTGAATATCACGGAGGCTCCTACGAGCAGTACTTC. Translation: CASSEYHGGSYEQYF.

In its sample, this clonotype was seen many times. The CDR3 loop is CASSGPLGLVAGETQYF. Written as DNA, the CDR3 is TGTGCCAGCAGCGGACCTCTGGGACTAGTGGCAGGAGAGACCCAGTACTTC. The chain is built from TRBV6-1 and TRBJ2-5; 8 positions agree with TRBD2. The J segment lost 4 bases and the V segment lost 6 bases, leaving 16 bases of the junction unmatched. This CDR3 comprises 17 residues. Germline CDR1 MNHNS, CDR2 SASEGT.

V and J are TRBV12-3 or TRBV12-4 and TRBJ2-7; D is uncertain. The CDR3 spans 15 residues. V gave up 3 bases and J gave up 0 bases, with 12 bases separating them. The CDR3 protein is CASSFEVLGSYEQYF. The CDR3 DNA reads as TGTGCCAGCAGTTTTGAGGTACTCGGCTCCTACGAGCAGTACTTC.

The V call is TRBV6-1, the J call TRBJ1-1; the D gene is possibly TRBD1 (5 bases). The ends were cut back, 11 bases at V and 5 bases at J, with 27 bases in the middle. Germline lookup yields CDR1 MNHNS and CDR2 SASEGT. The CDR3 extends over 16 amino acids. In DNA form, the CDR3 reads TGTGCCGGGATACCTTTGAGAACGGGGGGAGGGACTGAAGCTTTCTTT. Translating it yields CAGIPLRTGGGTEAFF.

The rearrangement joins TRBV2 to TRBJ2-4, with 13 bases matching TRBD2. Per the germline V gene, CDR1 is SNHLY and CDR2 is FYNNEI. CDR3 length: 15 amino acids. V lost 8 bases, J lost 5 bases, and 6 bases stayed unmatched. The CDR3 DNA sequence: TGTGCCAGCCGAATCACTAGCGGGGGGGAAAACATTCAGTACTTC. Translated, it gives CASRITSGGENIQYF.

This clonotype was seen repeatedly, ten times or more. The gene calls are TRBV4-3 and TRBJ2-2, with TRBD2 matching 11 bases. The germline V gene has CDR1 LGHNA and CDR2 YSLEER. V dropped 1 base and J dropped 8; count of bases not matched to a gene: 9. The CDR3 extends over 17 amino acids. The CDR3 sequence: CASSQGVLAGESGELFF. The DNA of the CDR3 is TGCGCCAGCAGCCAAGGGGTACTAGCGGGAGAATCGGGGGAGCTGTTTTTT.

The chain couples TRBV5-1 to TRBJ2-1; TRBD2 matches 13 bases. Germline CDR1 and CDR2: SGHRS and YFSETQ. The J segment lost 1 base and the V segment lost 4 bases, leaving 14 bases of the junction unmatched. This CDR3 is built from 20 residues. CDR3 residues: CASSQPTSGRPLSSYNEQFF. CDR3 sequence (DNA): TGCGCCAGCAGCCAGCCGACTAGCGGGAGGCCTCTTAGTTCCTACAATGAGCAGTTCTTC.

The rearrangement uses TRBV3-1 and TRBJ1-2; TRBD1 might be the D (6 bases). This CDR3 spans 15 amino acids. The V end lost 5 bases, the J end lost 5 bases, and 18 bases lay between the germline ends. Germline V gives CDR1 LGHDT, CDR2 YNNKEL (reference sequence). CDR3: CASSASRGYGYGYTF. CDR3 nucleotides: TGTGCCAGCAGCGCGTCAAGGGGGTATGGGTATGGCTACACCTTC. Based on the CDR3 plus reference TRBV3-1 and TRBJ1-2, the full variable domain is DTAVSQTPKYLVTQMGNDKSIKCEQNLGHDTMYWYKQDSKKFLKIMFSYNNKELIINETVPNRFSPKSPDKAHLNLHINSLELGDSAVYFCASSASRGYGYGYTFGSGTRLTVV.

This clonotype was seen at least ten times. The chain carries TRBV20-1 and TRBJ2-1; 8 positions agree with TRBD2. V shed 6 bases, J shed 5 bases, and the junction held 12 bases outside the gene matches. From germline, CDR1 is DFQATT and CDR2 SNEGSKA (reference sequence). The CDR3 is made up of 15 amino acids. The CDR3 sequence is CSANRPGLGHNEQFF. The CDR3 coding sequence is TGCAGTGCCAATAGGCCGGGACTAGGGCACAATGAGCAGTTCTTC.

This clonotype appeared a few times. V gene TRBV20-1 combines with J gene TRBJ1-1, with D tentatively TRBD1 (5 bases). The V end was cut by 6 bases, the J end by 11 bases, with 19 bases between. The CDR3 runs 12 residues. Germline V gene lookup returns CDR1 DFQATT and CDR2 SNEGSKA (reference sequence). The CDR3 spells CSARAGREVAFF. As DNA, the CDR3 is TGCAGTGCGAGGGCAGGGCGAGAGGTCGCTTTCTTT.

This chain links TRBV12-3 or TRBV12-4 with TRBJ2-1; 10 bases fit TRBD2. Trimming cost V 6 bases and J 6 bases; bases outside gene matches: 8. This CDR3 spans 15 amino acids. The DNA of the CDR3 is TGTGCCAGCAGGAACCCTAGCGGGAGCTTCAATGAGCAGTTCTTC. Translated: CASRNPSGSFNEQFF.

The chain links TRBV10-3 to TRBJ2-3, with D possibly TRBD2 on 8 matching bases. CDR3 length equals 16 residues. Trimming stripped 6 bases from V and 5 bases from J, with 21 bases between. Germline V gene lookup returns CDR1 ENHRY and CDR2 SYGVKD. The chain's CDR3 is CAISPGTAGVIDTQYF. CDR3 DNA sequence: TGTGCCATCAGCCCCGGGACAGCGGGAGTAATAGATACGCAGTATTTT.

This clonotype was seen only a few times. V is TRBV11-1 and J is TRBJ2-1; D is uncertain. The CDR3 length is 15 residues. Germline V CDR1 and CDR2: SGHAT, FQDESV (reference sequence). Between the trimmed V and J ends, which lost 0 bases and 2 bases, there was a span of 8 bases. The CDR3 spells CASSLAPMAYNEQFF. The CDR3 DNA is TGTGCCAGCAGCTTAGCCCCGATGGCCTACAATGAGCAGTTCTTC.

CDR3 region: CASGAGPYEQYF. CDR3 DNA: TGTGCCAGCGGGGCGGGCCCCTACGAGCAGTACTTC. V usage is TRBV7-9 and J usage is TRBJ2-7; D might be TRBD1 or TRBD2, each matching 5 bases. The CDR3 runs 12 residues. V lost 8 bases to trimming and J lost 2 bases, with 10 bases between them. Germline V CDR1 and CDR2: SEHNR, FQNEAQ (reference sequence).

The rearrangement uses TRBV5-6 and TRBJ1-2; D is uncertain. The CDR3 has 14 amino acids. Trimming took 0 bases from V and 6 from J, leaving 12 bases between them. Germline assignment: CDR1 SGHDT and CDR2 YYEEEE. CDR3 DNA sequence: TGTGCCAGCAGCTTGGCCAATGCAGGAGATGGCTACACCTTC. Amino acid sequence: CASSLANAGDGYTF.

The CDR3 is CASRSTVGSEQFF. The DNA of the CDR3 is TGTGCCAGCAGATCAACAGTGGGTAGTGAGCAGTTCTTC. The chain is built from TRBV7-2 and TRBJ2-1; D unclear. This CDR3 is built from 13 residues. Germline values: CDR1 SGHTA, CDR2 FQGNSA. Trimming removed 6 bases at V and 9 bases at J, with 15 bases between.

In its sample, this clonotype was seen a few times. The CDR3 DNA follows: TGCAGCGTTGAGGCGGCCTACGAGCAGTACTTC. Translating it yields CSVEAAYEQYF. This chain links TRBV29-1 with TRBJ2-7; D remains ambiguous. Trimming cost V 3 bases and J 2 bases, with 5 bases left between them. This CDR3 spans 11 amino acids. Germline V gene data show CDR1 as SQVTM and CDR2 as ANQGSEA.

This clonotype was observed a handful of times. The V call is TRBV28, the J call TRBJ2-1, with 10 bases aligning to TRBD1. V shed 9 bases and J 3 bases; nucleotides not matched to a gene: 8. The CDR3 consists of 15 residues. Germline CDR1 and CDR2: MDHEN and SYDVKM. The CDR3 DNA sequence: TGTGCCAGTGAAGTAGGACAGGGGGTCTACAATGAGCAGTTCTTC. Translating it yields CASEVGQGVYNEQFF.

The V call is TRBV12-3 or TRBV12-4, the J call TRBJ1-2; 7 nucleotides line up with TRBD1. This CDR3 spans 17 amino acids. After removal of 3 bases from V and 2 bases from J, the junction contained 12 bases not matched to a gene. CDR3 loop: CASSFSAGGIGNYGYTF. CDR3 DNA sequence: TGTGCCAGCAGTTTCTCGGCAGGGGGAATCGGCAACTATGGCTACACCTTC.

This clonotype has at least ten counts. The chain carries TRBV12-3 or TRBV12-4 and TRBJ2-7; a weak D match, TRBD2 (5 bases). V gave up 5 bases and J gave up 6 bases, with 11 bases separating them. The length of the CDR3 is 12 residues. The CDR3, as DNA: TGTGCCAGCAGTCTCACTAGGACCGAGCAGTACTTC. Its protein is CASSLTRTEQYF.

This clonotype was counted a few times. This rearrangement joins TRBV5-6 to TRBJ2-7; 8 nucleotides agree with TRBD1. Germline V gene data show CDR1 as SGHDT and CDR2 as YYEEEE. This CDR3 contains 15 residues. J was trimmed by 5 bases and V by 0 bases; bases with no gene match: 7. The CDR3 bases are TGTGCCAGCAGCTTGGTCGGCAGGGGGCTCAACGAGCAGTACTTC. It codes for CASSLVGRGLNEQYF.

The CDR3 sequence is CASSGNREGSQPQHF. CDR3 DNA: TGTGCCAGCAGCGGCAACAGGGAAGGGAGTCAGCCCCAGCATTTT. V usage is TRBV7-9 and J usage is TRBJ1-5; a weak D match, TRBD1 (6 bases). The V and J ends lost 5 bases and 6 bases respectively, with 17 bases between them. Germline V gene sequence: CDR1 SEHNR, CDR2 FQNEAQ (reference sequence). The CDR3 is 15 residues long.

This clonotype was seen repeatedly, ten times or more. CDR3 region: CASSFGPNQPQHF. CDR3 DNA sequence: TGTGCCAGCAGCTTTGGGCCTAATCAGCCCCAGCATTTT. The genes are TRBV11-1 and TRBJ1-5; D gene ambiguous. This CDR3 spans 13 amino acids. V was trimmed by 3 bases and J by 4 bases, leaving 7 bases between them. CDR1 is SGHAT and CDR2 is FQDESV in the germline V gene (reference sequence).

This clonotype came up a few times. This chain links TRBV6-1 with TRBJ2-4, with 8 nucleotides matching TRBD2. The length of the CDR3 is 17 residues. The trim removed 5 bases at V and 2 bases at J, leaving 11 bases unmatched. CDR1 MNHNS and CDR2 SASEGT come from the germline V gene. Here the CDR3 reads CASSPVLERESKNIQYF. The DNA of the CDR3 is TGTGCCAGCAGTCCCGTTTTGGAGCGGGAGTCCAAAAACATTCAGTACTTC.

V usage is TRBV6-1 and J usage is TRBJ1-3, with TRBD1 matching 9 bases. The CDR3 consists of 15 residues. Germline trimming cut 6 bases from V and 4 bases from J; bases unmatched to any gene: 7. CDR1 and CDR2 (germline): MNHNS, SASEGT. CDR3 DNA: TGTGCCAGCAGGACCGGGACAGGGTACGGAAACACCATATATTTT. Encoded protein: CASRTGTGYGNTIYF.